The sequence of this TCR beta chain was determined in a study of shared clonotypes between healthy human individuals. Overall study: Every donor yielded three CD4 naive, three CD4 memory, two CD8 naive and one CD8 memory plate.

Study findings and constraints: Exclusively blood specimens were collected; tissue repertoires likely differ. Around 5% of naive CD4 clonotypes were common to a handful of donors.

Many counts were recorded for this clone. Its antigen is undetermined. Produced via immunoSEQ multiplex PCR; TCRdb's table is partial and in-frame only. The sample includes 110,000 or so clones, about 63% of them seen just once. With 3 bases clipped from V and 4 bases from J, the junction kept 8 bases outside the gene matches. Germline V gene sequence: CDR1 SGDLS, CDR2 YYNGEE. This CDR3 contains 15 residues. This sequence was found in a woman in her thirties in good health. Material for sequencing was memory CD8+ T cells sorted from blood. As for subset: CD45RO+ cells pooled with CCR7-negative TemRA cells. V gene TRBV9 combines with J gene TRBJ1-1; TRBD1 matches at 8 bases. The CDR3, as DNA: TGTGCCAGCAGCGCGACGACAGGGGCGGGCACTGAAGCTTTCTTT. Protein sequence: CASSATTGAGTEAFF.